This T cell receptor beta chain was sequenced for a study of OX40 agonist ivuxolimab in advanced cancers. General observations from the study: Researchers did not establish what antigens the expanded peripheral T cells target.

The method was immunoSEQ multiplex PCR; TCRdb's version includes in-frame clones alone and lacks a portion of them. The sample contains fewer than 65,000 clones, about 85% of which appear only once. The junction had 9 bases not matched to a gene; V was cut back by 3 bases and J by 4 bases. CDR1 SGHRS and CDR2 YFSETQ come from the germline V gene. CDR3 length: 15 residues. Comments on this clone: Its antigen is unidentified.

The V gene is TRBV5-1, the J gene TRBJ1-2, with 7 bases fitting TRBD1. The sequences come from CD4+ or CD8+ T cells sorted from blood, collected in a trial of the OX40 agonist ivuxolimab. The receptor's source is an adult with an advanced solid tumor such as melanoma, head and neck, liver or kidney cancer. This CDR3 is CASSSNDRASYGYTF. The CDR3 nucleotides are TGCGCCAGCAGCTCGAACGACAGGGCCAGCTATGGCTACACCTTC.